These 30 T cell receptor beta chains were sequenced from one sample in a study of shared clonotypes between healthy human individuals. Profiled with immunoSEQ multiplex PCR; TCRdb holds only in-frame clones, not every one. The data hold over a million clones, with approximately 80% observed a single time. Sequenced material: memory CD4+ T cells from PBMCs. Subset reported: CD45RA-negative fraction. These receptors originate from a man between 18 and 29 years old in good health. Some clones in this sample may be carry-over from other donors' samples.

The chain joins TRBV21-1 to TRBJ2-7; the table gives TRBD2 as D, unverified against the DNA. TRBV21-1 is recorded as a pseudogene. The CDR3 spans 19 residues. CDR3: CASSKAGAGEEFLYYEQYF. CDR3 sequence (DNA): TGTGCCAGCAGCAAAGCTGGAGCGGGAGAGGAATTTTTGTACTACGAGCAGTACTTC.

V usage is TRBV28 and J usage is TRBJ2-5; 9 bases are shared with TRBD2. J gave up 4 bases and V 8 bases, and 8 bases lay outside the gene matches. The CDR3 has 14 amino acids. Germline V gene data show CDR1 as MDHEN and CDR2 as SYDVKM. CDR3 region: CASGGRAGRETQYF. CDR3 DNA: TGTGCCAGCGGCGGGAGGGCGGGTCGAGAGACCCAGTACTTC.

This chain's CDR3 is CASSLEVSLTGELFF. Written as DNA, the CDR3 is TGCGCCAGCAGCTTGGAGGTATCCTTGACCGGGGAGCTGTTTTTT. The rearrangement links TRBV5-1 to TRBJ2-2; D is undetermined. V dropped 0 bases and J dropped 5 bases, with 11 bases sitting between them. Germline V gene data show CDR1 as SGHRS and CDR2 as YFSETQ. The CDR3 runs to 15 residues.

This sequence joins TRBV28 and TRBJ2-7; tentative D call: TRBD1 (6 bases). From germline, CDR1 is MDHEN and CDR2 SYDVKM. The CDR3 runs 15 residues. Trimming took off 1 base at V and 2 bases at J, with 12 bases between the two ends. CDR3 bases: TGTGCCAGCAGTTTATATCGGGGACATGCCTACGAGCAGTACTTC. Translated, it gives CASSLYRGHAYEQYF.

This clone has a handful of counts. The chain couples TRBV2 to TRBJ1-5; possible D gene TRBD1, 5 bases. Germline V gives CDR1 SNHLY, CDR2 FYNNEI. This CDR3 is built from 16 residues. The V and J ends lost 4 bases and 6 bases respectively, with 19 bases between them. CDR3 sequence reads: CASSGTIGTVSQPQHF. CDR3 nucleotides: TGTGCCAGCAGTGGGACAATCGGGACGGTTTCTCAGCCCCAGCATTTT.

V gene TRBV7-9 combines with J gene TRBJ1-2, with D possibly matching TRBD1 (5 bases). The CDR3 sequence is 14 residues long. V gave up 6 bases and J gave up 1 base, with 12 bases separating them. Germline CDR1 is SEHNR and CDR2 is FQNEAQ (reference sequence). CDR3 sequence: CASRQTGRNYGYTF. The CDR3 region has the DNA TGTGCCAGCAGGCAGACGGGGCGTAACTATGGCTACACCTTC.

The chain employs TRBV28 and TRBJ2-5; 10 positions match TRBD2. The CDR3 sequence is 16 residues long. Germline assignment: CDR1 MDHEN and CDR2 SYDVKM. V lost 5 bases, J lost 5 bases, and 11 bases stayed unmatched. Here the CDR3 reads CASSVPLAGEGETQYF. CDR3 nucleotide sequence: TGTGCCAGCAGTGTCCCCCTAGCGGGAGAGGGGGAGACCCAGTACTTC.

The J gene is TRBJ2-1, the V gene TRBV25-1, with D tentatively TRBD2 (5 bases). The germline CDR1 and CDR2 sequences are MGHDK and SYGVNS. V was shortened by 4 bases and J by 6 bases, with 19 bases between the two germline ends. The CDR3 has 16 amino acids. CDR3 sequence (DNA): TGTGCCAGCAGTGCCCGGGGAAAAGGGAAGACCAATGAGCAGTTCTTC. This codes for CASSARGKGKTNEQFF.

Comment on this clone: Being one base from a much bigger clone, this may be a read error. The sample contains more than one DNA sequence encoding this CDR3. This sequence joins TRBV11-2 and TRBJ2-1; TRBD2 matches at 10 bases. CDR3 length: 15 amino acids. The germline V gene encodes CDR1 SGHAT and CDR2 FQNNGV. The J segment lost 4 bases and the V segment lost 1 base, leaving 1 base of the junction unmatched. The CDR3 loop is CASSLGAGGYNEQFF. The CDR3 DNA sequence: TGTGCCAGCAGCTTAGGAGCGGGAGGGTACAATGAGCAGTTCTTC.

The chain carries TRBV5-1 and TRBJ2-2, with 9 bases identical to TRBD2. This CDR3 is built from 16 residues. Germline-derived CDR1 and CDR2 are SGHRS and YFSETQ. Germline trimming cut 0 bases from V and 6 bases from J; bases unmatched to any gene: 6. DNA of the CDR3: TGCGCCAGCAGCTTGGTCCCAGCGGGAGGCCCCGGGGAGCTGTTTTTT. Amino acid sequence: CASSLVPAGGPGELFF. The full variable domain, its missing parts supplied by reference TRBV5-1 and TRBJ2-2, is KAGVTQTPRYLIKTRGQQVTLSCSPISGHRSVSWYQQTPGQGLQFLFEYFSETQRNKGNFPGRFSGRQFSNSRSEMNVSTLELGDSALYLCASSLVPAGGPGELFFGEGSRLTVL.

The chain employs TRBV5-4 and TRBJ2-1; D unresolved. Between the trimmed V and J ends, which lost 3 bases and 4 bases, there was a span of 11 bases. The CDR3 spans 14 residues. The germline CDR1 and CDR2 sequences are SGHNT and YYREEE (reference sequence). The CDR3 DNA reads TGTGCCAGCAGCTCCTGGACGCTTTACAATGAGCAGTTCTTC. As protein: CASSSWTLYNEQFF.

This clone showed up just a few times. The gene calls are TRBV28 and TRBJ1-5, with D unclear. The germline CDR1 and CDR2 sequences are MDHEN and SYDVKM. Trimming took 6 bases from V and 2 from J, leaving 11 bases between them. CDR3 length equals 14 residues. DNA of the CDR3: TGTGCCAGCAGGGTAGGTACGGGCAATCAGCCCCAGCATTTT. Its protein product is CASRVGTGNQPQHF.

The chain joins TRBV6-1 to TRBJ1-5, with D perhaps TRBD1 (6 bases). With 2 bases removed from V and 5 bases from J, the gap between germline ends came to 16 bases. This CDR3 is built from 16 residues. The germline CDR1 and CDR2 sequences are MNHNS and SASEGT. For the CDR3, the DNA is TGTGCCAGCAGTGAACCCTTGGACGGGGGCGATCAGCCCCAGCATTTT. Protein: CASSEPLDGGDQPQHF.

This clone is a singleton in its sample. The chain has TRBV28 and TRBJ1-2; possibly TRBD1 for D (6 bases). Germline lookup yields CDR1 MDHEN and CDR2 SYDVKM. V gave up 5 bases and J gave up 2 bases, with 15 bases separating them. There are 15 residues in the CDR3. Here the CDR3 reads CASSGPKGQNYGYTF. CDR3 coding DNA: TGTGCCAGCAGTGGGCCGAAGGGACAAAACTATGGCTACACCTTC.

This chain connects TRBV7-2 to TRBJ2-7; the D is unclear. The CDR3 extends over 12 amino acids. Per the germline V gene, CDR1 is SGHTA and CDR2 is FQGNSA. V was shortened by 1 base and J by 3 bases, with 4 bases between the two germline ends. The CDR3 coding sequence is TGTGCCAGCAGCTTAGGGAGCTACGAGCAGTACTTC. It translates to CASSLGSYEQYF.

The chain couples TRBV28 to TRBJ1-2; 7 bases line up with TRBD1. CDR1 MDHEN and CDR2 SYDVKM come from the germline V gene. After removal of 2 bases from V and 4 bases from J, the junction contained 10 bases not matched to a gene. The CDR3 has 16 amino acids. The CDR3 spells CASSLPTWGQLYGYTF. The CDR3 DNA follows: TGTGCCAGCAGTTTACCGACATGGGGACAGCTCTATGGCTACACCTTC.

The genes are TRBV18 and TRBJ1-2; D is unresolved. Trimming removed 2 bases at V and 6 bases at J, with 10 bases between. The CDR3 consists of 13 residues. Germline V gene lookup returns CDR1 KGHSH and CDR2 LQKENI. CDR3 residues: CASSPRQDHGYTF. The CDR3 DNA reads TGTGCCAGCTCACCAAGGCAGGACCATGGCTACACCTTC.

This clone was recorded a few times. The same CDR3 arises from other DNA sequences in this sample as well. V usage is TRBV2 and J usage is TRBJ2-7; D is possibly TRBD2 (5 bases). V was pared by 3 bases and J by 9 bases, with 9 bases between. The germline CDR1 and CDR2 sequences are SNHLY and FYNNEI. The CDR3 is 11 amino acids. The CDR3 nucleotides are TGTGCCAGCAGTGATTCAGGAGGGCAGTACTTC. Amino acids: CASSDSGGQYF. Complete variable domain (other parts from reference TRBV2 and TRBJ2-7): EPEVTQTPSHQVTQMGQEVILRCVPISNHLYFYWYRQILGQKVEFLVSFYNNEISEKSEIFDDQFSVERPDGSNFTLKIRSTKLEDSAMYFCASSDSGGQYFGPGTRLTVT.

This chain links TRBV7-9 with TRBJ1-2; maybe TRBD1 (6 bases). Germline V gives CDR1 SEHNR, CDR2 FQNEAQ (reference sequence). V lost 1 base and J 6 bases, leaving 9 bases between the germline ends. The CDR3 totals 13 residues. CDR3 sequence (DNA): TGTGCCAGCAGCTTAGTCCAGGGGCATGGCTACACCTTC. This gives the protein CASSLVQGHGYTF.

This chain uses TRBV5-4 with TRBJ2-7; D remains unclear. The germline CDR1 and CDR2 sequences are SGHNT and YYREEE (reference sequence). V shed 2 bases and J shed 6 bases, with 12 bases lying between them. This CDR3 comprises 13 residues. The CDR3 bases are TGTGCCAGCAGCTTCCCAGGATCGGGCGAGCAGTACTTC. This gives the protein CASSFPGSGEQYF.

In this sample, this clone turned up many times. The chain is built from TRBV5-1 and TRBJ2-3, with a possible D match to TRBD1 (6 bases). The CDR3 runs 15 residues. V shed 0 bases and J shed 3 bases, with 11 bases lying between them. Germline CDR1 reads SGHRS; CDR2 reads YFSETQ. CDR3 nucleotide sequence: TGCGCCAGCAGCTTGGATGGGGGCGGGACAGATACGCAGTATTTT. Protein product: CASSLDGGGTDTQYF.

The chain carries TRBV6-6 and TRBJ2-1; a possible D gene is TRBD2 (6 bases). The germline V gene has CDR1 MNHNY and CDR2 SVGAGI (reference sequence). V lost 2 bases to trimming and J lost 5 bases, with 13 bases between them. This CDR3 spans 15 amino acids. CDR3: CASSYGPGRNNEQFF. CDR3 DNA sequence: TGTGCCAGCAGTTACGGACCGGGGAGGAACAATGAGCAGTTCTTC.

The chain uses TRBV9 and TRBJ1-1; D gene ambiguous. Germline lookup yields CDR1 SGDLS and CDR2 YYNGEE. This CDR3 contains 14 residues. The V and J ends lost 0 bases and 1 base respectively, with 7 bases between them. This CDR3 is CASSVEGRNTEAFF. CDR3 bases: TGTGCCAGCAGCGTAGAAGGTCGGAACACTGAAGCTTTCTTT.

The gene calls are TRBV2 and TRBJ1-2, with unresolved D. The V gene lost 9 bases and the J gene lost 1 base, with 9 bases spanning the gap. CDR3 length: 12 residues. Germline values: CDR1 SNHLY, CDR2 FYNNEI. CDR3 DNA: TGTGCCAGTAAGACGGATAACTATGGCTACACCTTC. Translated: CASKTDNYGYTF.

The chain employs TRBV18 and TRBJ1-1, with D perhaps matching TRBD1 (6 bases). Germline V lookup: CDR1 KGHSH, CDR2 LQKENI. Trimming took off 0 bases at V and 1 base at J, with 12 bases between the two ends. The CDR3 spans 16 residues. CDR3 DNA sequence: TGTGCCAGCTCACCACCAATTCAGGGGCCGAACACTGAAGCTTTCTTT. This translates into CASSPPIQGPNTEAFF. The complete variable domain, with remaining parts taken from reference TRBV18 and TRBJ1-1, reads NAGVMQNPRHLVRRRGQEARLRCSPMKGHSHVYWYRQLPEEGLKFMVYLQKENIIDESGMPKERFSAEFPKEGPSILRIQQVVRGDSAAYFCASSPPIQGPNTEAFFGQGTRLTVV.

J is TRBJ2-7 and V is TRBV9; D is unclear. The CDR3 is 16 amino acids. Germline lookup yields CDR1 SGDLS and CDR2 YYNGEE. V lost 0 bases and J 7 bases, leaving 20 bases between the germline ends. The CDR3 DNA is TGTGCCAGCAGCGTAGGACGGGCAGGCGGCGTGGGGGAGCAGTACTTC. This translates into CASSVGRAGGVGEQYF.

The DNA of the CDR3 is TGCGCCAGCAGCTGGGAGGGGCAGGGTGGAACTGAAGCTTTCTTT. Translated: CASSWEGQGGTEAFF. The rearrangement joins TRBV5-1 to TRBJ1-1; tentative D call: TRBD1 (5 bases). The germline V gene encodes CDR1 SGHRS and CDR2 YFSETQ. The V end lost 3 bases, the J end lost 5 bases, and 17 bases lay between the germline ends. The CDR3 spans 15 residues.

This clone was counted only a few times. J is TRBJ1-4 and V is TRBV2; D is undetermined. The V gene lost 4 bases and the J gene lost 5 bases, with 11 bases spanning the gap. The CDR3 sequence is 14 residues long. The germline V gene encodes CDR1 SNHLY and CDR2 FYNNEI. CDR3 region: CASSGTGRNEKLFF. The DNA for the CDR3 is TGTGCCAGCAGTGGTACCGGCCGGAATGAAAAACTGTTTTTT.

The chain couples TRBV7-8 to TRBJ1-2; the D gene is possibly TRBD1 (5 bases). In germline, CDR1 is SGHVS, CDR2 FQNEAQ. The CDR3 extends over 13 amino acids. V was cut by 5 bases and J by 3 bases, with 10 bases left in between. In DNA form, the CDR3 reads TGTGCCAGCAGCCTTGGGGCACACTATGGCTACACCTTC. Translation: CASSLGAHYGYTF.

V usage is TRBV9 and J usage is TRBJ2-1, with no clear D. Germline V lookup: CDR1 SGDLS, CDR2 YYNGEE. Trimming pared 3 bases from V and 5 bases from J, leaving 9 bases between. The CDR3 covers 13 residues. CDR3 in amino acids: CASSAAVNNEQFF. The CDR3 nucleotides read TGTGCCAGCAGCGCGGCTGTCAACAATGAGCAGTTCTTC.